These 5 T cell receptor beta chains were sequenced from one sample in a study of OX40 agonist ivuxolimab in advanced cancers. The data were produced by immunoSEQ multiplex PCR, yet TCRdb's version contains in-frame clones alone and is incomplete. The data show 26,000 or so clones, roughly 82% seen once. Here the sequenced sample was CD4+ or CD8+ T cells sorted from blood, taken in a trial of the OX40 agonist ivuxolimab. Source of these receptors: an adult with an advanced solid tumor such as melanoma, head and neck, liver or kidney cancer.

This clone was seen only once. The rearrangement uses TRBV7-8 and TRBJ2-7; D gene ambiguous. Germline CDR1 is SGHVS and CDR2 is FQNEAQ. The CDR3 extends over 13 amino acids. V was cut by 1 base and J by 2 bases, with 6 bases left in between. CDR3 nucleotides: TGTGCCAGCAGCTTAGACACTACCTACGAGCAGTACTTC. Its protein is CASSLDTTYEQYF.

Note on this clone: An end of the junction does not agree with germline; a read error may underlie this. Written as DNA, the CDR3 is TGTACCAGCAGCTTGGGTCCAAATGAGCAGTTCTTC. It translates to CTSSLGPNEQFF. This sequence joins TRBV5-6 and TRBJ2-1; D uncertain. The CDR3 consists of 12 residues. Germline loops: CDR1 SGHDT, CDR2 YYEEEE.

The rearrangement uses TRBV5-6 and TRBJ2-7, with unresolved D. The CDR3 sequence is 11 residues long. Trimming took off 1 base at V and 7 bases at J, with 6 bases between the two ends. The germline V gene encodes CDR1 SGHDT and CDR2 YYEEEE. DNA for the CDR3: TGTGCCAGCAGCTTGTCGAGGGAGCAGTACTTC. This gives the protein CASSLSREQYF.

This sequence joins TRBV11-1 and TRBJ2-5; 7 positions match TRBD2. The V segment lost 6 bases and the J segment 2 bases; nucleotides outside the gene matches: 6. Germline V gives CDR1 SGHAT, CDR2 FQDESV (reference sequence). This CDR3 spans 14 amino acids. This CDR3 reads CASREGGSQETQYF. The CDR3 DNA reads TGTGCCAGCAGGGAGGGCGGGAGTCAAGAGACCCAGTACTTC.

The V gene is TRBV4-1, the J gene TRBJ2-5; TRBD2 agrees at 10 bases. V shed 2 bases, J shed 2 bases, and the junction held 2 bases outside the gene matches. This CDR3 comprises 15 residues. Germline V gene data show CDR1 as MGHRA and CDR2 as YSYEKL. The CDR3 DNA reads as TGCGCCAGCAGCCAACAAGCGGGAGGGCAAGAGACCCAGTACTTC. Its protein is CASSQQAGGQETQYF.